This T cell receptor beta chain is from a study of OX40 agonist ivuxolimab in advanced cancers. The method was immunoSEQ multiplex PCR; TCRdb's version includes in-frame clones alone and lacks a portion of them. The data show some 130,000 clones, approximately 90% seen once. Blood sampling took place at baseline, cycle 4 day 1, and cycle 7 day 1. The sample in question was CD4+ or CD8+ T cells sorted from blood, obtained in a trial of the OX40 agonist ivuxolimab. This receptor was identified in an adult with an advanced solid tumor such as melanoma, head and neck, liver or kidney cancer.

CDR3 sequence: CASSLGAGTGELFF. For the CDR3, the DNA is TGCGCCAGCAGCTTGGGGGCAGGGACCGGGGAGCTGTTTTTT. The chain has TRBV5-1 and TRBJ2-2; maybe TRBD1 (5 bases). Trimming shortened V by 0 bases and J by 5 bases, and 8 bases separated the two germline ends. CDR1 is SGHRS, CDR2 YFSETQ, per germline. This CDR3 spans 14 amino acids. Combining the CDR3 with reference TRBV5-1 and TRBJ2-2 gives the whole variable domain KAGVTQTPRYLIKTRGQQVTLSCSPISGHRSVSWYQQTPGQGLQFLFEYFSETQRNKGNFPGRFSGRQFSNSRSEMNVSTLELGDSALYLCASSLGAGTGELFFGEGSRLTVL.